These 15 T cell receptor beta chains originate from one sample sequenced in a study of shared clonotypes between healthy human individuals (dated by TCRdb to between 2020 and 2021). The method was the immunoSEQ multiplex PCR assay. The table was pulled from immuneACCESS by TCRdb, which kept in-frame rearrangements only. Such tables lose some clones; where checked, under half of the loss comes from unresolved V genes, and the rest has no known cause. The sample profile shows about 680,000 clones; 55% to 85% of them were found once. Around 1.8% of the sample is taken by the ten largest. The specimen sequenced was memory CD4+ T cells sorted from blood. The cell subset or site label here, explained by the study, means: CD45RA-negative fraction. These receptors all stem from a woman in her 30s in good health.

V gene TRBV5-1 combines with J gene TRBJ1-5, with D perhaps TRBD1 (6 bases). The CDR3 is 16 amino acids. From germline, CDR1 is SGHRS and CDR2 YFSETQ. V lost 0 bases to trimming and J lost 3 bases, with 13 bases between them. In nucleotides, the CDR3 is TGCGCCAGCAGCTTGGAGGCAGGGGTCCCCAATCAGCCCCAGCATTTT. It encodes CASSLEAGVPNQPQHF.

About this clone: This same CDR3 is encoded by further DNA sequences in the sample. The rearrangement joins TRBV5-1 to TRBJ2-1, with TRBD2 matching over 8 bases. This CDR3 has 15 residues. V shed 1 base and J 4 bases; nucleotides not matched to a gene: 4. Per the germline V gene, CDR1 is SGHRS and CDR2 is YFSETQ. Written as DNA, the CDR3 is TGCGCCAGCAGCTTGAGTTCGGGAGGGTACAATGAGCAGTTCTTC. Encoded protein: CASSLSSGGYNEQFF.

The rearrangement links TRBV20-1 to TRBJ1-2, with D uncertain. V lost 5 bases and J 7 bases, leaving 8 bases between the germline ends. Germline values: CDR1 DFQATT, CDR2 SNEGSKA (reference sequence). There are 10 residues in the CDR3. CDR3 sequence: CSAYPPGYTF. The CDR3, as DNA: TGCAGTGCTTACCCTCCTGGCTACACCTTC.

This clone has a count of ten or more. The chain employs TRBV14 and TRBJ1-1, with TRBD1 identical over 7 bases. Trimming took 4 bases from V and 4 from J; bases not matched to a gene: 18. Germline V CDR1 and CDR2: SGHDN, FVKESK. The CDR3 spans 18 residues. CDR3 coding DNA: TGTGCCAGCAGCCCCCAGATGATTTACAGGGGTAGGGTCACTGAAGCTTTCTTT. Protein: CASSPQMIYRGRVTEAFF. Complete variable domain (other parts from reference TRBV14 and TRBJ1-1): EAGVTQFPSHSVIEKGQTVTLRCDPISGHDNLYWYRRVMGKEIKFLLHFVKESKQDESGMPNNRFLAERTGGTYSTLKVQPAELEDSGVYFCASSPQMIYRGRVTEAFFGQGTRLTVV.

The chain links TRBV5-1 to TRBJ2-3; 12 bases are shared with TRBD2. CDR1 and CDR2 (germline): SGHRS, YFSETQ. J was trimmed by 2 bases and V by 0 bases; bases with no gene match: 7. The CDR3 is 18 residues long. CDR3 protein: CASSLEGLAGPVTDTQYF. The CDR3 region has the DNA TGCGCCAGCAGCTTGGAGGGACTAGCGGGCCCCGTCACAGATACGCAGTATTTT.

The CDR3 is CASSLVQGSSPGNTIYF. The CDR3 DNA sequence: TGTGCCAGCAGCTTAGTCCAGGGCTCGTCTCCTGGAAACACCATATATTTT. This chain joins TRBV7-8 and TRBJ1-3, with D possibly being TRBD1 (5 bases). Germline CDR1 is SGHVS and CDR2 is FQNEAQ. The CDR3 runs to 17 residues. Trimming pared 1 base from V and 2 bases from J, leaving 15 bases between.

In regard to this clone: The identical CDR3 is also encoded by other nucleotide sequences in the sample. This chain connects TRBV7-9 to TRBJ1-1, with D hard to call. V gave up 5 bases and J gave up 1 base, with 8 bases separating them. Germline V gene data show CDR1 as SEHNR and CDR2 as FQNEAQ (reference sequence). The CDR3 has 13 amino acids. The CDR3 loop reads CASSPPPNTEAFF. Written as DNA, the CDR3 is TGTGCCAGCAGCCCACCGCCGAACACTGAAGCTTTCTTT.

This clone appeared a single time. The chain links TRBV19 to TRBJ2-4, with 13 bases that match TRBD2. The CDR3 is 15 residues long. In germline, CDR1 is LNHDA, CDR2 SQIVND (reference sequence). The ends lost 9 bases at V and 7 bases at J; junction bases unmatched: 9. The CDR3, as DNA: TGTGCCAGCCAACTAGCGGGAGGGCCTGTGAACATTCAGTACTTC. It specifies CASQLAGGPVNIQYF.

The chain joins TRBV7-8 to TRBJ2-6; tentatively, D is TRBD2 (5 bases). Trimming removed 5 bases from V and 2 bases from J, with 13 bases in between. Germline CDR1 reads SGHVS; CDR2 reads FQNEAQ. This CDR3 comprises 16 residues. The CDR3 here is CASSPRGLPGANVLTF. Here the CDR3 DNA reads TGTGCCAGCAGCCCCCGCGGACTGCCTGGGGCCAACGTCCTGACTTTC.

J is TRBJ2-5 and V is TRBV6-1, with 11 bases aligning to TRBD2. CDR1 is MNHNS, CDR2 SASEGT, per germline. The J segment lost 2 bases and the V segment lost 1 base, leaving 9 bases of the junction unmatched. The length of the CDR3 is 18 residues. CDR3: CASSEVLAGGPVQETQYF. The CDR3, as DNA: TGTGCCAGCAGTGAAGTCCTAGCGGGAGGACCCGTTCAAGAGACCCAGTACTTC.

The rearrangement joins TRBV2 to TRBJ1-4, with TRBD1 matching over 9 bases. The J segment lost 2 bases and the V segment lost 6 bases, leaving 7 bases of the junction unmatched. The CDR3 has 16 amino acids. CDR1 is SNHLY and CDR2 is FYNNEI in the germline V gene. This CDR3 reads CASRTGTGRTNEKLFF. The CDR3 coding sequence is TGTGCCAGCAGGACCGGGACAGGGCGGACTAATGAAAAACTGTTTTTT.

This clone occurred once. The chain employs TRBV7-2 and TRBJ2-3; 9 bases are a match to TRBD2. Germline values: CDR1 SGHTA, CDR2 FQGNSA. The V and J ends lost 5 bases and 7 bases, in that order; junction bases with no gene match: 4. This CDR3 has 13 amino acids. This CDR3 reads CASSAGTSNTQYF. CDR3 nucleotides: TGTGCCAGCAGCGCCGGGACTAGCAATACGCAGTATTTT.

This clone appeared a single time. The chain joins TRBV9 to TRBJ2-2; D not resolved. The germline CDR1 and CDR2 sequences are SGDLS and YYNGEE. Trimming removed 0 bases from V and 3 bases from J, with 9 bases in between. This CDR3 spans 15 amino acids. The CDR3 sequence: CASSVEYVHTGELFF. The DNA of the CDR3 is TGTGCCAGCAGCGTAGAGTACGTGCACACCGGGGAGCTGTTTTTT.

As regards this clone: The sample contains more than one DNA sequence encoding this CDR3. In nucleotides, the CDR3 is TGTGCCAGCAGCCAGGGGGGGTCCTACGAGCAGTACTTC. Amino acids: CASSQGGSYEQYF. The V gene is TRBV4-2, the J gene TRBJ2-7; 7 bases are shared with TRBD2. Germline V gene data show CDR1 as LGHNA and CDR2 as YNFKEQ. V shed 3 bases, J shed 1 base, and the junction held 0 bases outside the gene matches. The CDR3 extends over 13 amino acids.

J is TRBJ2-7 and V is TRBV2; maybe TRBD1 (6 bases). V lost 3 bases, J lost 6 bases, and 18 bases lay in between. Germline CDR1 SNHLY, CDR2 FYNNEI. The CDR3 is made up of 15 amino acids. This CDR3 is CASSDDAGVLGEQYF. The CDR3 region has the DNA TGTGCCAGCAGTGATGACGCAGGGGTGTTGGGCGAGCAGTACTTC. The variable domain in full, completed from reference TRBV2 and TRBJ2-7, reads EPEVTQTPSHQVTQMGQEVILRCVPISNHLYFYWYRQILGQKVEFLVSFYNNEISEKSEIFDDQFSVERPDGSNFTLKIRSTKLEDSAMYFCASSDDAGVLGEQYFGPGTRLTVT.